Listed below are T cell receptor beta chains from one sample, sequenced in a study of cytomegalovirus exposure and HLA in healthy donors. The data were produced by immunoSEQ multiplex PCR, yet TCRdb's version contains in-frame clones alone and is incomplete. The data show 100,000 to 150,000 clones, with about three quarters seen just once and 2.5% to 3% held by the top ten. Source material: PBMCs. These receptors were obtained from a human donor in good health. CDR3s include the opening cysteine and the closing phenylalanine or tryptophan. D genes are given only for firm matches. The size field is filled for only some rows; it gives once, few, many or a size class.

-	TRBJ2-1	-	TRBV6-4	TGTGCCAGCAGTGAGACTCTAGCGCGTCCCTACAATGAGCAGTTCTTC	CASSETLARPYNEQFF
-	TRBJ2-7	-	TRBV27	TGTGCCAGCAGTAGACTGGACACCTACGAGCAGTACTTC	CASSRLDTYEQYF
few	TRBJ2-5	-	TRBV19	TGTGCCAGTAGTCCCCTCGCGGGACTGGGTGCCCAGTACTTC	CASSPLAGLGAQYF
few	TRBJ1-2	TRBD1	TRBV5-4	TGTGCCAGCAGCTGGAACAGGGGAGGCTATGGCTACACCTTC	CASSWNRGGYGYTF
-	TRBJ1-4	TRBD1	TRBV5-4	TGTGCCAGCAGCAATCCGGGACAGGGGACTGAAAAACTGTTTTTT	CASSNPGQGTEKLFF
few	TRBJ2-1	TRBD2	TRBV27	TGTGCCAGCAGGGGAGCGGGAACCTACAATGAGCAGTTCTTC	CASRGAGTYNEQFF
few	TRBJ2-7	-	TRBV27	TGTGCCAGCAGTTTAAGACTAGGTCCAACCTACGAGCAGTACTTC	CASSLRLGPTYEQYF
-	TRBJ2-3	TRBD2	TRBV5-1	TGCGCCAGCAGAACTAGCGGGGGCCCAGATACGCAGTATTTT	CASRTSGGPDTQYF
few	TRBJ2-7	TRBD2	TRBV19	TGTGCCAGTAGTCTCACTAGCGGGGGAGCCTACGAGCAGTACTTC	CASSLTSGGAYEQYF
-	TRBJ2-7	-	TRBV11-2	TGTGCCAGCAGCAAATTAAGGGGATACGAGCAGTACTTC	CASSKLRGYEQYF
-	TRBJ2-5	TRBD2	TRBV9	TGTGCCAGCAGCGTAGCTTCTAGCGGCCTTATCGAAGGTCCCCAGTACTTC	CASSVASSGLIEGPQYF
-	TRBJ2-7	-	TRBV20-1	TGCAGTGCTAGAGCGGGAGTCGAGCAGTACTTC	CSARAGVEQYF
-	TRBJ2-5	TRBD2	TRBV7-2	TGTGCCAGCAGCGCGGGGGGCGGGCGAGAGACCCAGTACTTC	CASSAGGGRETQYF
-	TRBJ2-3	-	TRBV7-9	TGTGCCAGCAGCCGGGGAGGCGGGACTCCACCGCGGGTGGATACGCAGTATTTT	CASSRGGGTPPRVDTQYF
few	TRBJ2-5	TRBD2	TRBV5-1	TGCGCCAGCAGTCCTCTAGCGGGGTTAGAGACCCAGTACTTC	CASSPLAGLETQYF
-	TRBJ2-2	TRBD2	TRBV2	TGTGCCAGCAGGGGACTAGCGGGGGGAATGAACACCGGGGAGCTGTTTTTT	CASRGLAGGMNTGELFF
-	TRBJ2-2	-	TRBV7-3	TGTGCCAGCAGGCTTCCAGGACACAACACCGGGGAGCTGTTTTTT	CASRLPGHNTGELFF
-	TRBJ2-1	-	TRBV4-3	TGCGCCAGCAGCCCCCAACCCCCCGGGGGAAACAATGAGCAGTTCTTC	CASSPQPPGGNNEQFF
-	TRBJ1-2	-	TRBV19	TGTGCCAGTAGTGACCCCGGCCGGACTAATGGCTACACCTTC	CASSDPGRTNGYTF
-	TRBJ2-7	TRBD2	TRBV19	TGTGCCAGTAGTCCAGGACTAGCATGGTACGAGCAGTACTTC	CASSPGLAWYEQYF
few	TRBJ1-1	-	TRBV5-8	TGTGCCAGCAGCTTGGCCCCCGTCTCTGCTTTCTTT	CASSLAPVSAFF
-	TRBJ2-4	-	TRBV4-1	TGCGCCAGCAGCCAAGATCGTGGAGGCCTCCGAAACATTCAGTACTTC	CASSQDRGGLRNIQYF
-	TRBJ1-1	-	TRBV2	TGTGCCAGCACGTCAGGTTTGAACACTGAAGCTTTCTTT	CASTSGLNTEAFF
-	TRBJ1-5	-	TRBV27	TGTGCCAGCAGTCGTGCCGGGTTTGGGAGCAATCAGCCCCAGCATTTT	CASSRAGFGSNQPQHF
once	TRBJ2-7	-	TRBV7-8	TGTGCCAGCAGCTTAATACAAATCGAGCAGTACTTC	CASSLIQIEQYF
-	TRBJ2-5	TRBD2	TRBV5-4	TGTGCCAGCGGATTAAGCGGGGGAGGATTGGAGACCCAGTACTTC	CASGLSGGGLETQYF
-	TRBJ1-6	-	TRBV6-5	TGTGCCAGCAAGGCGGTCAGTAATTCACCCCTCCACTTT	CASKAVSNSPLHF
-	TRBJ2-3	TRBD1	TRBV7-2	TGTGCCAGCAGCTTATGGCAGGGGGCGTCAGATACGCAGTATTTT	CASSLWQGASDTQYF
-	TRBJ2-5	-	TRBV27	TGTGCCAGCAGTTTATCCCAGTTTTCTTCGTACCAAGAGACCCAGTACTTC	CASSLSQFSSYQETQYF
-	TRBJ1-1	-	TRBV1	TGCACCAGCAGCCAAGCGACAGGGATGAACACTGAAGCTTTCTTT	CTSSQATGMNTEAFF
once	TRBJ1-2	TRBD1	TRBV5-1	TGCGCCAGCAGCAGGACAGGGGTTAGCTATGGCTACACCTTC	CASSRTGVSYGYTF
-	TRBJ2-2	-	TRBV18	TGTGCCAGCTCACCCCAGAACACCGGGGAGCTGTTTTTT	CASSPQNTGELFF
few	TRBJ2-3	TRBD2	TRBV27	TGTGCCAGCAGACTAGCGGGGGGCCAGGGAGATACGCAGTATTTT	CASRLAGGQGDTQYF
-	TRBJ2-7	TRBD1	TRBV5-1	TGCGCCAGCAGCTTTAACAGGGGCGCGGGCGAGCAGTACTTC	CASSFNRGAGEQYF
-	TRBJ1-2	-	TRBV27	TGTGCCAGCAGTCCAATCGGGGGGTTCTCAGTTGGCTACACCTTC	CASSPIGGFSVGYTF
-	TRBJ2-1	TRBD2	TRBV7-3	TGTGCCAGCAGCGCGATAGCGGGACCCTACAATGAGCAGTTCTTC	CASSAIAGPYNEQFF
-	TRBJ1-2	TRBD1	TRBV14	TGTGCCAGCAGCCAGTTCCAGGGGGGATACTATGGCTACACCTTC	CASSQFQGGYYGYTF
-	TRBJ1-1	-	TRBV28	TGTGCCAGCTCTCTTGTCCGAGCTGAAGCTTTCTTT	CASSLVRAEAFF
-	TRBJ2-7	TRBD2	TRBV7-9	TGTGCCAGCAGCTGGATGGGTGTTAGCGGGAGAGGCTGGGACTACGAGCAGTACTTC	CASSWMGVSGRGWDYEQYF
-	TRBJ2-7	-	TRBV27	TGTGCCAGCAGTTTAAGGCAGGGGGGAGGTGAGCAGTACTTC	CASSLRQGGGEQYF
few	TRBJ2-1	TRBD2	TRBV19	TGTGCCAGTAGTATCCAGCGGGGTAGCTACAATGAGCAGTTCTTC	CASSIQRGSYNEQFF
-	TRBJ1-6	-	TRBV2	TGTGCCAGCAGTGTGGGCAAGGGGCCACTTTTAACCCTCCACTTT	CASSVGKGPLLTLHF
-	TRBJ2-7	-	TRBV25-1	TGTGCCAGCAGTTCTGGGAGCGAGCAGTACTTC	CASSSGSEQYF
-	TRBJ2-5	TRBD1	TRBV11-1	TGTGCCAGCAGCTTACCCTACGACAGGGATAAAGAGACCCAGTACTTC	CASSLPYDRDKETQYF
-	TRBJ2-1	TRBD1	TRBV25-1	TGTGCCAGCAGTGAATCAGTTAGGACAGGAACCTACAATGAGCAGTTCTTC	CASSESVRTGTYNEQFF
-	TRBJ2-1	-	TRBV30	TGTGCCTGGAGTGTACCGACAGGGAGGTCGCGGAATGAGCAGTTCTTC	CAWSVPTGRSRNEQFF
-	TRBJ2-7	TRBD2	TRBV28	TGTGCCGGCAGGTCAGCAGGCCTAGCGGGGAACTCCTACGAGCAGTACTTC	CAGRSAGLAGNSYEQYF
-	TRBJ2-5	-	TRBV5-1	TGCGCCAGCCGAATCCAAGTAGGGGGGGGGACCCAGTACTTC	CASRIQVGGGTQYF